These 27 T cell receptor beta chains came from one sample sequenced in a study of monozygotic twins with inflammatory bowel disease. TCRdb reprocessed the 5' RACE reads and stores each CDR3 protein as one record, lacking DNA. Reported are 350,000 to 400,000 distinct CDR3 sequences; the ten largest clones contain 2.5% to 3%. Specimen: blood. Every receptor here comes from a human donor with ulcerative colitis or Crohn's disease, or a healthy co-twin of an affected twin (not recorded which).

V is TRBV10-3 and J is TRBJ2-3; the TRBD2 assignment by TCRdb is unverifiable without DNA. The V gene's germline CDR1 is ENHRY and CDR2 SYGVKD. This CDR3 contains 15 residues. The CDR3 here is CAISDPSRYTDTQYF.

This chain connects TRBV11-2 to TRBJ1-4. Germline V gene lookup returns CDR1 SGHAT and CDR2 FQNNGV. CDR3 size: 13 residues. CDR3 sequence: CASSPVVGEKLFF.

The chain employs TRBV7-2 and TRBJ2-1; the D call from TCRdb, TRBD1, cannot be confirmed without DNA. The CDR3 contains 16 residues. Germline lookup yields CDR1 SGHTA and CDR2 FQGNSA. The CDR3 reads CASSLELSGGPDEQFF.

The chain joins TRBV7-2 to TRBJ2-7. This CDR3 is built from 15 residues. The germline gives CDR1 SGHTA, CDR2 FQGNSA. The chain's CDR3 is CASTLSGGGSYEQYF.

The V call is TRBV5-1, the J call TRBJ2-2; the D gene TCRdb calls, TRBD1, cannot be checked with no DNA. Germline CDR1 and CDR2: SGHRS and YFSETQ. CDR3 size: 15 residues. The CDR3 protein is CASSLEVHGAGELFF.

The chain is built from TRBV3-1 and TRBJ1-2; TCRdb designates TRBD1, a call that cannot be tested without DNA. The CDR3 totals 15 residues. Germline CDR1 LGHDT, CDR2 YNNKEL (reference sequence). CDR3 sequence reads: CASSPRDRKNYGYTF.

The rearrangement joins TRBV18 to TRBJ2-7; TCRdb returns TRBD2, unconfirmable since there is no DNA. Germline V gene data show CDR1 as KGHSH and CDR2 as LQKENI. The length of the CDR3 is 14 residues. The CDR3 protein is CASSTLAGANEQYF. Variable domain in full (rest from reference TRBV18 and TRBJ2-7): NAGVMQNPRHLVRRRGQEARLRCSPMKGHSHVYWYRQLPEEGLKFMVYLQKENIIDESGMPKERFSAEFPKEGPSILRIQQVVRGDSAAYFCASSTLAGANEQYFGPGTRLTVT.

The gene calls are TRBV6-2 or TRBV6-3 and TRBJ1-5; TCRdb proposes TRBD1, but this gene call is untestable without DNA. CDR1 is MNHEY, CDR2 SVGEGT, per germline. The CDR3 loop spans 16 amino acids. CDR3 residues: CASSYRGPGSNQPQHF.

The chain carries TRBV7-2 and TRBJ2-3; TCRdb picks TRBD2, but there is no DNA to check that call. Germline CDR1 reads SGHTA; CDR2 reads FQGNSA. The length of the CDR3 is 18 residues. The CDR3 is CASSLTRSGGGVADTQYF.

The chain has TRBV7-9 and TRBJ2-7; TCRdb calls TRBD2, which cannot be checked without DNA. The germline V gene has CDR1 SEHNR and CDR2 FQNEAQ (reference sequence). The CDR3 is 14 residues long. CDR3 region: CASSSLAGGNEQYF. Full variable domain (remainder filled in from reference TRBV7-9 and TRBJ2-7): DTGVSQNPRHKITKRGQNVTFRCDPISEHNRLYWYRQTLGQGPEFLTYFQNEAQLEKSRLLSDRFSAERPKGSFSTLEIQRTEQGDSAMYLCASSSLAGGNEQYFGPGTRLTVT.

The chain employs TRBV5-6 and TRBJ1-4; no DNA is available, so the TRBD1 call from TCRdb remains unchecked. CDR3 size: 17 residues. Germline CDR1 SGHDT, CDR2 YYEEEE. This CDR3 reads CASSPGVPGQTNEKLFF.

The genes are TRBV10-3 and TRBJ2-1. The CDR3 runs to 15 residues. Germline V gene data show CDR1 as ENHRY and CDR2 as SYGVKD. The chain's CDR3 is CAISEGPSSYNEQFF.

The chain joins TRBV7-8 to TRBJ1-5. The germline gives CDR1 SGHVS, CDR2 FQNEAQ. The CDR3 is 13 residues long. The chain's CDR3 is CTSEEFSNQPQHF.

J is TRBJ1-2 and V is TRBV5-1; TCRdb selects TRBD1, and the lack of DNA leaves this call unchecked. There are 14 residues in the CDR3. CDR1 SGHRS and CDR2 YFSETQ come from the germline V gene. The CDR3 here is CASSLVGRDYGYTF.

The V and J genes are TRBV25-1 and TRBJ2-7; TCRdb reports TRBD1, a call that lacks DNA to check it against. CDR3 length equals 12 residues. The V gene's germline CDR1 is MGHDK and CDR2 SYGVNS. The CDR3 loop is CASTDRFYEQYF.

CDR3 region: CSASRLALGYKETQYF. The chain recombines TRBV20-1 with TRBJ2-5; the D call from TCRdb, TRBD2, cannot be confirmed without DNA. Germline-derived CDR1 and CDR2 are DFQATT and SNEGSKA (reference sequence). The CDR3 totals 16 residues.

The chain joins TRBV25-1 to TRBJ2-2. The CDR3 consists of 13 residues. Germline CDR1 reads MGHDK; CDR2 reads SYGVNS. The CDR3 spells CASRRGVSGELFF.

The chain links TRBV12-3 or TRBV12-4 to TRBJ2-3. This CDR3 comprises 15 residues. The CDR3 loop reads CASSQTETYTDTQYF.

This chain links TRBV5-1 with TRBJ2-7; TCRdb's assignment of TRBD2 cannot be checked, as there is no DNA. The CDR3 covers 16 residues. CDR1 SGHRS and CDR2 YFSETQ come from the germline V gene. CDR3 region: CASSPGGQGSSYEQYF.

The chain employs TRBV7-8 and TRBJ1-1; TCRdb lists TRBD1, though no DNA is available to test this call. In germline, CDR1 is SGHVS, CDR2 FQNEAQ. This CDR3 is 14 amino acids long. CDR3 in amino acids: CASSLVRGVAEAFF.

This chain joins TRBV30 and TRBJ1-5; TCRdb calls TRBD1, which cannot be checked without DNA. Germline assignment: CDR1 GTSNPN and CDR2 SVGIG (reference sequence). The CDR3 has 13 residues. The CDR3 region is CAWQTGPNQPQHF.

The chain has TRBV7-8 and TRBJ2-3; TCRdb's D gene call, TRBD2, goes unchecked for lack of DNA. The CDR3 is 16 amino acids. Per the germline V gene, CDR1 is SGHVS and CDR2 is FQNEAQ. This CDR3 is CASSSMFSGNTDTQYF.

The J gene is TRBJ2-1, the V gene TRBV6-5. CDR3 length equals 17 residues. Germline CDR1 is MNHEY and CDR2 is SVGAGI. CDR3 sequence reads: CASSYSSSVDWVDEQFF.

The chain is built from TRBV20-1 and TRBJ1-2; TCRdb reports TRBD1, a call that lacks DNA to check it against. CDR1 DFQATT and CDR2 SNEGSKA come from the germline V gene (reference sequence). The CDR3 has 12 amino acids. The CDR3 is CSADTGGHGYTF.

This chain joins TRBV30 and TRBJ1-5; TCRdb's D call, TRBD1, is unchecked because there is no DNA. Germline V gene data show CDR1 as GTSNPN and CDR2 as SVGIG (reference sequence). The CDR3 contains 13 residues. This CDR3 reads CAWSQGFNQPQHF.

The V and J genes are TRBV9 and TRBJ1-3; TCRdb gives TRBD1 as the D gene, but with no DNA this cannot be confirmed. This CDR3 region has 16 residues. Looked up from germline, CDR1 is SGDLS and CDR2 is YYNGEE. CDR3 residues: CASSLFLGGAGNTIYF.

This rearrangement joins TRBV5-6 to TRBJ1-1. Per the germline V gene, CDR1 is SGHDT and CDR2 is YYEEEE. CDR3 size: 15 residues. The CDR3 reads CASSLVDLQNTEAFF.